A selection of T cell receptor beta chains follows, all from one sample in a study of blood T cell repertoires in COVID-19. Assay: immunoSEQ multiplex PCR; the TCRdb copy retains only in-frame clones and omits some. The data contain about 380,000 clones, less than 90% of them singletons. Sequenced: PBMCs or T cells enriched from blood (not recorded which). All receptors come from a woman aged 30 to 39 who had recovered from COVID-19. CDR3s include the opening cysteine and the closing phenylalanine or tryptophan. A D gene is named only where the DNA matches it firmly. Clone size appears in some rows only: once, few, many, or a class for an expanded clone.

size | J | D | V | DNA | CDR3
- | TRBJ2-1 | TRBD2 | TRBV6-2/TRBV6-3 | TGTGCCAGCAGTTCCCTTTCCGGGACTAGCGTTGAGCAGTTCTTC | CASSSLSGTSVEQFF
- | TRBJ2-1 | TRBD2 | TRBV5-8 | TGTGCCAGCAGCTTGGTTGGACTAGCGGGAGGACACTTATACAATGAGCAGTTCTTC | CASSLVGLAGGHLYNEQFF
- | TRBJ2-7 | TRBD2 | TRBV15 | TGTGCCACCAGCAGAGATCGGGCCAGCGGGAGATACGAGCAGTACTTC | CATSRDRASGRYEQYF
- | TRBJ2-3 | - | TRBV4-1 | TGCGCCAGCAGCCCCTCTCCTACCCCCACAGATACGCAGTATTTT | CASSPSPTPTDTQYF
- | TRBJ2-4 | - | TRBV4-2 | TGTGCCAGCAGCCAAGATAAGGCCGGGGTTATTCAGTACTTC | CASSQDKAGVIQYF
few | TRBJ1-4 | - | TRBV5-8 | TGTGCCAGCAGCTTGGCCGGGGGGGCGGTTGAAAAACTGTTTTTT | CASSLAGGAVEKLFF
once | TRBJ1-1 | TRBD1 | TRBV28 | TGTGCCAGCAGTTCGGGGACAGGGGACGCTGAAGCTTTCTTT | CASSSGTGDAEAFF
- | TRBJ1-6 | - | TRBV27 | TGTGCCAGCCGGGGAGGGTATGGGTCACCCCTCCACTTT | CASRGGYGSPLHF
- | TRBJ1-2 | - | TRBV25-1 | TGTGCCAGCAGCGACCCGGGACTCTATGGCTACACCTTC | CASSDPGLYGYTF
- | TRBJ1-6 | - | TRBV13 | TGTGCCAGCAGCCCAGTCCCCGGGAGGGGGGGTTCACCCCTCCACTTT | CASSPVPGRGGSPLHF